Shown below are 8 T cell receptor beta chains from a single sample sequenced in a study of cytomegalovirus exposure and HLA in healthy donors. TCRdb's copy holds only in-frame clones and misses some; the assay was immunoSEQ multiplex PCR. The sample includes 200,000 to 250,000 clones, about 90% of them seen just once. The sample comprised PBMCs. These receptors were taken from a man younger than 35 in good health and CMV-seropositive.

V usage is TRBV5-6 and J usage is TRBJ1-2, with 9 bases that match TRBD1. Unmatched junction bases numbered 4, after V lost 1 base and J lost 6 bases. CDR1 is SGHDT, CDR2 YYEEEE, per germline. CDR3 length: 14 amino acids. The chain's CDR3 is CASSLLDRGDGYTF. CDR3 DNA: TGTGCCAGCAGCTTGCTGGACAGGGGTGATGGCTACACCTTC.

The rearrangement links TRBV25-1 to TRBJ2-2, with 10 nucleotides matching TRBD2. CDR3 length: 15 amino acids. Germline CDR1 MGHDK, CDR2 SYGVNS. Trimming took 4 bases from V and 5 from J; bases not matched to a gene: 4. The CDR3 spells CASSGLAGETGELFF. The CDR3 DNA reads TGTGCCAGCAGTGGGCTAGCGGGAGAAACCGGGGAGCTGTTTTTT.

The gene calls are TRBV27 and TRBJ2-5, with 8 bases matching TRBD1. With 2 bases clipped from V and 7 bases from J, the junction kept 6 bases outside the gene matches. Germline V gene lookup returns CDR1 MNHEY and CDR2 SMNVEV (reference sequence). The CDR3 totals 14 residues. The CDR3 reads CASSLLLQGATQYF. CDR3 DNA: TGTGCCAGCAGTTTACTTCTTCAGGGGGCGACCCAGTACTTC.

This chain uses TRBV6-6 with TRBJ2-1, with D perhaps given as TRBD1 or TRBD2 (5 bases each). Trimming left V 6 bases short and J 5 bases short, with 17 bases between. Germline-derived CDR1 and CDR2 are MNHNY and SVGAGI (reference sequence). The CDR3 runs 15 residues. CDR3 sequence reads: CASRTGTHRNNEQFF. Written as DNA, the CDR3 is TGTGCCAGCAGGACCGGGACCCACAGGAACAATGAGCAGTTCTTC.

J is TRBJ2-2 and V is TRBV28; the match to TRBD2 covers 7 bases. Germline loops: CDR1 MDHEN, CDR2 SYDVKM. CDR3 length: 14 amino acids. The trim removed 10 bases at V and 3 bases at J, leaving 8 bases unmatched. The CDR3 is CATDLADDTGELFF. DNA for the CDR3: TGTGCCACCGATCTAGCGGACGACACCGGGGAGCTGTTTTTT.

The chain has TRBV5-1 and TRBJ2-5, with 7 nucleotides matching TRBD2. The germline V gene encodes CDR1 SGHRS and CDR2 YFSETQ. The ends lost 1 base at V and 1 base at J; junction bases unmatched: 4. The CDR3 contains 15 residues. The CDR3 sequence is CASSLRAGVQETQYF. The CDR3 nucleotides read TGCGCCAGCAGCTTGAGGGCGGGAGTCCAAGAGACCCAGTACTTC.

This clone was recorded once. The rearrangement links TRBV2 to TRBJ2-3, with TRBD2 matching over 9 bases. V lost 1 base, J lost 2 bases, and 1 base stayed unmatched. Germline lookup yields CDR1 SNHLY and CDR2 FYNNEI. The CDR3 covers 15 residues. CDR3 sequence reads: CASSEGGRATDTQYF. The CDR3 DNA is TGTGCCAGCAGTGAAGGCGGGAGGGCCACAGATACGCAGTATTTT. The variable domain in full, completed from reference TRBV2 and TRBJ2-3, reads EPEVTQTPSHQVTQMGQEVILRCVPISNHLYFYWYRQILGQKVEFLVSFYNNEISEKSEIFDDQFSVERPDGSNFTLKIRSTKLEDSAMYFCASSEGGRATDTQYFGPGTRLTVL.

There are a few counts of this clone. This rearrangement joins TRBV7-6 to TRBJ2-1, with TRBD1 identical over 10 bases. The ends lost 5 bases at V and 7 bases at J; junction bases unmatched: 8. The CDR3 length is 15 residues. Per the germline V gene, CDR1 is SGHVS and CDR2 is FNYEAQ. The CDR3 loop reads CASSPSGTGVNEQFF. In nucleotides, the CDR3 is TGTGCCAGCAGCCCATCCGGGACAGGGGTAAATGAGCAGTTCTTC. The full variable domain, in which reference TRBV7-6 and TRBJ2-1 provide the parts outside the CDR3, is GAGVSQSPRYKVTKRGQDVALRCDPISGHVSLYWYRQALGQGPEFLTYFNYEAQQDKSGLPNDRFSAERPEGSISTLTIQRTEQRDSAMYRCASSPSGTGVNEQFFGPGTRLTVL.